This T cell receptor (beta chain) derives from a study of blood T cell repertoires in COVID-19. The CDR3 consists of 13 residues. The V gene lost 1 base and the J gene lost 2 bases, with 6 bases spanning the gap. Germline CDR1 is SGHRS and CDR2 is YFSETQ. This clone has only one observation. Generated by immunoSEQ multiplex PCR, the TCRdb table keeps only in-frame clones and is missing some. Of 30,000 to 40,000 clones listed, around 90% are singletons. This TCR was recovered from a man in his fifties or sixties with active COVID-19. Sequenced sample: peripheral blood. This rearrangement joins TRBV5-1 to TRBJ1-2; a possible D gene is TRBD1 (6 bases). The CDR3 DNA sequence: TGCGCCAGCAGCTTGCAGGGGAACTATGGCTACACCTTC. This gives the protein CASSLQGNYGYTF.